One sample yielded the 22 T cell receptor beta chains listed below, sequenced in a study of blood T cells in healthy people across ages. The use of a sample-barcoded 5' primer and a J-beta primer mix characterized a second PCR of roughly 6 to 11 cycles. Using its own MiXCR run on the 5' RACE reads, TCRdb lists one record per CDR3 protein. The table records over a million distinct CDR3 sequences, about 40% of them present only once. The sequenced material came from blood. Receptors were obtained from a woman younger than 30 in good health.

V gene TRBV12-3 or TRBV12-4 combines with J gene TRBJ1-6; D remains ambiguous. The CDR3 has 16 residues. V lost 2 bases, J lost 5 bases, and 13 bases lay in between. The CDR3 region has the DNA TGTGCCAGCAGTTTACGTGACATTACCGATAATTCACCCCTCCACTTT. This translates into CASSLRDITDNSPLHF.

This clonotype was detected a few times. J is TRBJ1-2 and V is TRBV20-1; 7 nucleotides line up with TRBD1. This CDR3 has 13 residues. The ends lost 5 bases at V and 2 bases at J; junction bases unmatched: 5. Germline lookup yields CDR1 DFQATT and CDR2 SNEGSKA (reference sequence). CDR3 coding DNA: TGCAGTGCTTTCGACAGGGACAACTATGGCTACACCTTC. This encodes CSAFDRDNYGYTF.

On this clonotype: Sequence at one end of the junction differs from germline and may be a read error. V and J are TRBV2 and TRBJ2-1, with 10 bases matching TRBD2. The CDR3 sequence is 15 residues long. Looked up from germline, CDR1 is SNHLY and CDR2 is FYNNEI. In DNA form, the CDR3 reads TGTTCCAGCAGGGCCAACAGCGGGAGGGCCCATGAGCAGTTCTTC. Residues: CSSRANSGRAHEQFF.

The V gene is TRBV25-1, the J gene TRBJ2-1; 9 positions match TRBD2. The CDR3 contains 17 residues. From germline, CDR1 is MGHDK and CDR2 SYGVNS. Trimming cost V 7 bases and J 3 bases; bases outside gene matches: 13. The chain's CDR3 is CASTGVTGTSSYNEQFF. In nucleotides, the CDR3 is TGTGCCAGCACGGGAGTAACCGGGACTAGCAGCTACAATGAGCAGTTCTTC.

This chain joins TRBV7-9 and TRBJ2-3, with D perhaps matching TRBD1 (6 bases). This CDR3 contains 16 residues. Germline-derived CDR1 and CDR2 are SEHNR and FQNEAQ (reference sequence). The germline V and J ends were trimmed by 7 bases and 2 bases, with 19 bases remaining between them. The CDR3 DNA sequence: TGTGCCAGCAACGGACCGGGCGGACAGTTCACAGATACGCAGTATTTT. As protein: CASNGPGGQFTDTQYF.

V gene TRBV20-1 combines with J gene TRBJ2-5, with a possible D match to TRBD1 (7 bases). With the DNA end fitting TRBJ2-7 better, the J assignment may be wrong. Germline CDR1 and CDR2: DFQATT and SNEGSKA (reference sequence). This CDR3 has 14 residues. CDR3 DNA: TGCAGTGCTAGCCCTCCAGGGGGGTTGGGCGAGCAGTACTTC. Protein sequence: CSASPPGGLGEQYF.

The chain recombines TRBV29-1 with TRBJ2-3; 14 bases map to TRBD2. CDR3 length: 17 amino acids. From germline, CDR1 is SQVTM and CDR2 ANQGSEA. The junction had 6 bases not matched to a gene; V was cut back by 1 base and J by 3 bases. The DNA of the CDR3 is TGCAGCGTTGAAGGACTAGCGGGAGGGAGGTGGACAGATACGCAGTATTTT. This encodes CSVEGLAGGRWTDTQYF.

Only a few counts were recorded for this clonotype. V gene TRBV12-3 or TRBV12-4 combines with J gene TRBJ2-5, with TRBD2 identical over 7 bases. The CDR3 is 17 residues long. J was trimmed by 1 base and V by 5 bases; bases with no gene match: 13. CDR3 protein: CASSLGGRSKGQETQYF. The CDR3 DNA follows: TGTGCCAGCAGTCTCGGCGGGAGATCAAAGGGCCAAGAGACCCAGTACTTC.

This rearrangement joins TRBV7-2 to TRBJ2-4; D perhaps matches TRBD2 (6 bases). The J call may be faulty, since TRBJ2-7 better matches the DNA end. CDR3 length: 15 residues. Germline values: CDR1 SGHTA, CDR2 FQGNSA. The DNA for the CDR3 is TGTGCCAGCAGCTTAGGACTAGGCGGGGCCTACGAGCAGTACTTC. Protein sequence: CASSLGLGGAYEQYF.

This chain links TRBV15 with TRBJ1-5; D unresolved. This CDR3 has 15 residues. The germline V gene has CDR1 LNHNV and CDR2 YYDKDF (reference sequence). Trimming removed 0 bases at V and 8 bases at J, with 14 bases between. CDR3 amino acids: CATSRDRVGGKPQHF. CDR3 coding DNA: TGTGCCACCAGCAGAGATCGGGTTGGAGGGAAGCCCCAGCATTTT.

Only a few counts were recorded for this clonotype. The rearrangement uses TRBV7-9 and TRBJ2-1; 8 bases map to TRBD2. The CDR3 runs 16 residues. The germline CDR1 and CDR2 sequences are SEHNR and FQNEAQ (reference sequence). The ends lost 1 base at V and 0 bases at J; junction bases unmatched: 2. CDR3 sequence (DNA): TGTGCCAGCAGCTTAGGAGCGGGGGACTCCTACAATGAGCAGTTCTTC. Its translation is CASSLGAGDSYNEQFF.

Only one count was recorded for this clonotype. J is TRBJ2-1 and V is TRBV21-1; TRBD2 is the table's D call, not checked against the DNA. TRBV21-1 corresponds to a pseudogene. This CDR3 contains 19 residues. In nucleotides, the CDR3 is TGTGCCAGCAGCAAAGGGCGACTAGCGGGGACCCACTCCTACAATGAGCAGTTCTTC. Encoded protein: CASSKGRLAGTHSYNEQFF.

The V gene is TRBV15, the J gene TRBJ2-7; D call uncertain. The ends were cut back, 3 bases at V and 0 bases at J, with 6 bases in the middle. CDR1 and CDR2 from the germline V gene are LNHNV and YYDKDF (reference sequence). This CDR3 contains 13 residues. Here the CDR3 DNA reads TGTGCCACCAGCAGCTTAAGCTCCTACGAGCAGTACTTC. The encoded protein is CATSSLSSYEQYF. The full variable domain, its missing parts supplied by reference TRBV15 and TRBJ2-7, is DAMVIQNPRYQVTQFGKPVTLSCSQTLNHNVMYWYQQKSSQAPKLLFHYYDKDFNNEADTPDNFQSRRPNTSFCFLDIRSPGLGDTAMYLCATSSLSSYEQYFGPGTRLTVT.

There are a few counts of this clonotype. This rearrangement joins TRBV20-1 to TRBJ2-7; 7 bases are shared with TRBD2. There are 14 residues in the CDR3. Germline CDR1 and CDR2: DFQATT and SNEGSKA (reference sequence). The junction had 7 bases not matched to a gene; V was cut back by 2 bases and J by 3 bases. This CDR3 is CSARRLGEGYEQYF. CDR3 coding DNA: TGCAGTGCTAGAAGATTAGGGGAGGGCTACGAGCAGTACTTC.

The chain has TRBV18 and TRBJ2-1; possible D gene TRBD1, 6 bases. In germline, CDR1 is KGHSH, CDR2 LQKENI. The CDR3 totals 15 residues. V lost 3 bases and J 1 base, leaving 10 bases between the germline ends. CDR3 coding DNA: TGTGCCAGCTCACCTAGACAGGAATCCTACAATGAGCAGTTCTTC. This sequence encodes CASSPRQESYNEQFF. Drawing the rest from reference TRBV18 and TRBJ2-1, the complete variable domain is NAGVMQNPRHLVRRRGQEARLRCSPMKGHSHVYWYRQLPEEGLKFMVYLQKENIIDESGMPKERFSAEFPKEGPSILRIQQVVRGDSAAYFCASSPRQESYNEQFFGPGTRLTVL.

This clonotype occurred a few times. The V and J genes are TRBV29-1 and TRBJ2-7; tentative D call: TRBD1 (6 bases). Germline V gene sequence: CDR1 SQVTM, CDR2 ANQGSEA. V was cut by 2 bases and J by 5 bases, with 10 bases left in between. This CDR3 is 12 amino acids long. CDR3 nucleotides: TGCAGCGTTGAAATACAGGGTAACGAGCAGTACTTC. This sequence encodes CSVEIQGNEQYF.

This clonotype was seen at least ten times. The chain recombines TRBV29-1 with TRBJ1-2; TRBD1 agrees at 7 bases. After removal of 4 bases from V and 7 bases from J, the junction contained 3 bases not matched to a gene. The germline V gene encodes CDR1 SQVTM and CDR2 ANQGSEA. The CDR3 is 11 residues long. The CDR3 region is CSVGQGGGYTF. CDR3 nucleotides: TGCAGCGTTGGACAGGGAGGTGGCTACACCTTC.

The V call is TRBV7-6, the J call TRBJ2-3; 9 bases match TRBD2. Trimming took 5 bases from V and 0 from J; bases not matched to a gene: 9. This CDR3 comprises 17 residues. Germline values: CDR1 SGHVS, CDR2 FNYEAQ. In DNA, the CDR3 is TGTGCCAGCAGCGAAAAGCCTAGCGGGACGAGCACAGATACGCAGTATTTT. This codes for CASSEKPSGTSTDTQYF.

The rearrangement links TRBV7-3 to TRBJ2-1, with 16 positions matching TRBD2. J was trimmed by 7 bases and V by 5 bases; bases with no gene match: 8. There are 17 residues in the CDR3. Per germline, CDR1 SGHTA and CDR2 FQGTGA. CDR3 in DNA: TGTGCCAGCAGCGCATTCGGGACTAGCGGGGGGGCAAATGAGCAGTTCTTC. It translates to CASSAFGTSGGANEQFF.

This clonotype was detected only a few times. The rearrangement links TRBV12-5 to TRBJ2-7; 9 positions agree with TRBD2. CDR1 is LGHNT and CDR2 is FRNRAP in the germline V gene. CDR3 size: 16 residues. J was trimmed by 7 bases and V by 4 bases; bases with no gene match: 14. Here the CDR3 reads CASGSARAGGLNEQYF. CDR3 nucleotides: TGTGCTAGTGGTTCGGCTCGTGCGGGAGGGCTCAATGAGCAGTACTTC.

V usage is TRBV7-6 and J usage is TRBJ2-1; D possibly matches TRBD1 or TRBD2 (5 bases each). Germline V CDR1 and CDR2: SGHVS, FNYEAQ. The CDR3 totals 16 residues. The V end was cut by 4 bases, the J end by 0 bases, with 13 bases between. The CDR3 sequence: CASSSYGTVSYNEQFF. Written as DNA, the CDR3 is TGTGCCAGCAGCTCTTACGGGACGGTCTCCTACAATGAGCAGTTCTTC.

This chain uses TRBV9 with TRBJ2-3; perhaps TRBD2 as D (6 bases). This CDR3 region has 16 residues. The germline CDR1 and CDR2 sequences are SGDLS and YYNGEE. V gave up 4 bases and J gave up 0 bases, with 15 bases separating them. The CDR3 coding sequence is TGTGCCAGCAGCACCCCAATGGGGGGTAGCACAGATACGCAGTATTTT. This codes for CASSTPMGGSTDTQYF.